The next 28 T cell receptor beta chains were all read from a single sample in a study of Tregs in tolerant kidney transplant recipients. Sequencing used immunoSEQ multiplex PCR; TCRdb keeps in-frame clones, though not all of them. The listing contains about 30,000 clones. The sample was CD8+ T cells from blood, taken before the transplant. All receptors come from a human donor who received a combined kidney and bone marrow transplant.

The CDR3 protein is CASSIWTDLNTEAFF. The covered CDR3 bases are TGTGCCAGCAGCATTTGGACAGATTTGAACACTGAA. The gene calls are TRBV5-4 and TRBJ1-1, with D perhaps TRBD1 (6 bases). With the read ending 3 residues before the CDR3 end, the germline J gene is used to fill in that end. With 4 bases removed from V and 0 bases from J, the gap between germline ends came to 13 bases. CDR1 and CDR2 (germline): SGHNT, YYREEE (reference sequence). This CDR3 contains 15 residues.

CDR3 sequence reads: CASSLLSGSTDTQYF. The CDR3 DNA, read in part, is TGTGCCAGCAGCCTTCTCAGCGGGAGCACAGATACG. The chain joins TRBV7-3 to TRBJ2-3, with D perhaps TRBD2 (6 bases). The read finishes 3 residues shy of the CDR3 end, and the germline J gene is used to complete it. Trimming took off 5 bases at V and 0 bases at J, with 12 bases between the two ends. The CDR3 runs 15 residues. Looked up from germline, CDR1 is SGHTA and CDR2 is FQGTGA.

As to this clone: The observed sequence ends 3 residues before the CDR3 terminus, with the missing tail filled in from the germline J gene. The chain recombines TRBV5-6 with TRBJ2-7; D is ambiguous. Germline V CDR1 and CDR2: SGHDT, YYEEEE. V lost 5 bases and J lost 1, with 10 bases in between. This CDR3 is 13 amino acids long. CDR3 DNA (partial): TGTGCCAGCAGTCACACGGGTTCCTACGAG. Its translation: CASSHTGSYE. In full, the CDR3 is CASSHTGSYEQYF.

CDR3 residues: CAISEPASGNRGSYEQFF. Incomplete CDR3 DNA: TGTGCCATCAGTGAGCCCGCAAGTGGGAACAGGGGGTCATATGAG. The J gene is TRBJ2-1, the V gene TRBV10-3, with TRBD1 identical over 8 bases. The CDR3 goes on 3 residues after the read ends, and that part is filled in from the germline J gene. Per germline, CDR1 ENHRY and CDR2 SYGVKD. This CDR3 has 18 residues. V was clipped by 2 bases and J by 8 bases; unmatched bases: 17.

Of note for this clone: The missing CDR3 end, 3 residues past where the read stops, is filled in from the germline J gene. The genes are TRBV5-4 and TRBJ2-7, with 14 bases identical to TRBD2. The trim removed 3 bases at V and 4 bases at J, leaving 3 bases unmatched. CDR3 size: 15 residues. Germline V gives CDR1 SGHNT, CDR2 YYREEE (reference sequence). The covered CDR3 bases are TGTGCCAGCAGCTCCGGACTAGCGGGAGGTTACGAG. Translated, it gives CASSSGLAGGYE. The entire CDR3 protein is CASSSGLAGGYEQYF.

With regard to this clone: The sequenced fragment ends 3 residues before the CDR3 boundary, so the rest is inferred from the germline J gene. The V gene is TRBV10-3, the J gene TRBJ1-1; 10 bases line up with TRBD1. The V gene's germline CDR1 is ENHRY and CDR2 SYGVKD. The CDR3 is 15 residues long. V shed 0 bases and J 5 bases; nucleotides not matched to a gene: 3. Incomplete CDR3 DNA: TGTGCCATCAGTGAGTCCGGGACAGGGGTAACTGAA. Protein: CAISESGTGVTE. From start to end, the CDR3 is CAISESGTGVTEAFF.

The DNA read from the CDR3 is TGTGCCACCAGTGCGGAGGGACAGGGGGTCTACAATGAG. Its translation: CATSAEGQGVYNE. The CDR3 in full is CATSAEGQGVYNEQFF. This rearrangement joins TRBV24-1 to TRBJ2-1, with TRBD1 matching over 11 bases. The read stops 3 residues short of the end of the CDR3; the missing end is completed from the germline J gene. The V and J ends lost 5 bases and 3 bases, in that order; junction bases with no gene match: 5. Per the germline V gene, CDR1 is KGHDR and CDR2 is SFDVKD. The CDR3 totals 16 residues.

Concerning this clone: The read falls 3 residues short of the CDR3 end, and the missing part is taken from the germline J gene. The V and J genes are TRBV19 and TRBJ2-1; 9 positions agree with TRBD2. CDR1 LNHDA and CDR2 SQIVND come from the germline V gene (reference sequence). Trimming removed 4 bases from V and 9 bases from J; junction bases left unmatched: 10. The CDR3 extends over 15 amino acids. CDR3 sequence: CASSKNLGLAREQFF. Incomplete CDR3 DNA: TGTGCCAGTAGTAAAAATCTGGGACTAGCTCGTGAG.

Concerning this clone itself: The CDR3 end falls 3 residues outside the read, so it is completed with the germline J gene. The chain uses TRBV15 and TRBJ2-1, with D unclear. Germline V gene data show CDR1 as LNHNV and CDR2 as YYDKDF (reference sequence). Trimming took 4 bases from V and 7 from J, leaving 11 bases between them. This CDR3 spans 13 amino acids. The CDR3 region is CATSNLQGNEQFF. CDR3 DNA, as far as it was read: TGTGCCACCAGCAACCTACAAGGGAATGAG.

A word on this clone: The read ends 3 residues early relative to the CDR3; the germline J gene fills the gap. The same CDR3 also results from other DNA sequences found in this sample. This chain uses TRBV30 with TRBJ2-1; 9 bases line up with TRBD2. Germline V gives CDR1 GTSNPN, CDR2 SVGIG (reference sequence). V gave up 4 bases and J gave up 4 bases; unmatched junction bases: 8. This CDR3 region has 15 residues. CDR3 amino acids: CAWTLAGDLYNEQFF. The sequenced CDR3 bases are TGTGCCTGGACCTTAGCGGGAGATCTATACAATGAG.

With respect to this clone: The DNA ends 3 residues before the CDR3 does, and the rest of the CDR3 is filled in from the germline J gene. This chain uses TRBV6-2 or TRBV6-3 with TRBJ2-1; 8 bases are shared with TRBD2. With V trimmed by 4 bases and J by 6 bases, 5 bases remained unmatched. The CDR3 runs 14 residues. Per germline, CDR1 MNHEY and CDR2 SVGEGT. The CDR3 DNA, read in part, is TGTGCCAGCAGTTCGGGACTAGGGGGCAATGAG. This gives the protein CASSSGLGGNE. The entire CDR3 reads CASSSGLGGNEQFF.

On this clone itself: The read ends 3 residues shy of where the CDR3 ends; the end is completed using the germline J gene. V gene TRBV30 combines with J gene TRBJ2-1; D is unclear. Per germline, CDR1 GTSNPN and CDR2 SVGIG (reference sequence). CDR3 length equals 12 residues. V lost 3 bases, J lost 7 bases, and 10 bases lay in between. CDR3 DNA, as far as it was read: TGTGCCTGGAGCCTCTCCCCGAATGAG. Protein product: CAWSLSPNE. The complete CDR3 protein is CAWSLSPNEQFF.

As concerns this clone: At one of its ends the junction is not consistent with the germline gene, which may arise from a read error. The read finishes 3 residues shy of the CDR3 end, and the germline J gene is used to complete it. This sequence joins TRBV7-8 and TRBJ1-2; D is perhaps TRBD1 (6 bases). CDR1 and CDR2 from the germline V gene are SGHVS and FQNEAQ. The CDR3 totals 15 residues. The sequenced part of the CDR3 DNA is TGTGCCAGCACCTTAGGGGGGGATTCTAACTATGGC. The encoded protein is CASTLGGDSNYG. The whole CDR3 protein reads CASTLGGDSNYGYTF.

Concerning this clone: The observed sequence ends 3 residues before the CDR3 terminus, with the missing tail filled in from the germline J gene. J is TRBJ2-3 and V is TRBV20-1; tentative D call: TRBD2 (6 bases). There are 16 residues in the CDR3. Germline V CDR1 and CDR2: DFQATT, SNEGSKA (reference sequence). V was pared by 1 base and J by 5 bases, with 19 bases between. The sequenced part of the CDR3 DNA is TGCAGTGCTAGAGTGGGAATCGGGGGTGATAAAGATACG. Translating gives CSARVGIGGDKDT. The CDR3 as a whole reads CSARVGIGGDKDTQYF.

Comment on this clone: The read falls 3 residues short of the CDR3 end, and the missing part is taken from the germline J gene. This rearrangement joins TRBV7-2 to TRBJ2-7; 8 bases are a match to TRBD1. CDR3 length: 15 amino acids. Germline V gives CDR1 SGHTA, CDR2 FQGNSA. Losses at the gene ends were 5 bases for V and 2 bases for J; bases not matched to a gene: 8. CDR3 DNA (partial): TGTGCCAGCAGCCCATCCGGGACAGGCACCTACGAG. Protein product: CASSPSGTGTYE. The whole CDR3 sequence reads CASSPSGTGTYEQYF.

Notes on this clone: Coverage ceases 3 residues before the CDR3 finishes, and the germline J gene fills in the end. This chain links TRBV19 with TRBJ2-7; D remains unclear. The CDR3 runs 15 residues. The germline V gene has CDR1 LNHDA and CDR2 SQIVND (reference sequence). The V and J ends lost 1 base and 1 base respectively, with 11 bases between them. The part of the CDR3 DNA that was read is TGTGCCAGTAGTATAGGGGCACACGGTTCCTACGAG. Residues: CASSIGAHGSYE. The whole CDR3 sequence is CASSIGAHGSYEQYF.

To note about this clone: The missing CDR3 end, 3 residues past where the read stops, is filled in from the germline J gene. This chain links TRBV7-9 with TRBJ2-1, with TRBD2 matching over 11 bases. The CDR3 covers 15 residues. The trim removed 4 bases at V and 4 bases at J, leaving 3 bases unmatched. Germline V lookup: CDR1 SEHNR, CDR2 FQNEAQ (reference sequence). The sequenced part of the CDR3 DNA is TGTGCCAGCAGCTCTCTAGCGGGAGGTTACAATGAG. Its translation is CASSSLAGGYNE. The whole CDR3 reads CASSSLAGGYNEQFF. Supplemented by reference TRBV7-9 and TRBJ2-1, the full variable domain reads DTGVSQNPRHKITKRGQNVTFRCDPISEHNRLYWYRQTLGQGPEFLTYFQNEAQLEKSRLLSDRFSAERPKGSFSTLEIQRTEQGDSAMYLCASSSLAGGYNEQFFGPGTRLTVL.

Note on this clone: The read falls 3 residues short of the CDR3 end, and the missing part is taken from the germline J gene. The V gene is TRBV27, the J gene TRBJ2-7, with a possible D match to TRBD2 (6 bases). Germline loops: CDR1 MNHEY, CDR2 SMNVEV (reference sequence). This CDR3 has 14 amino acids. V was clipped by 6 bases and J by 2 bases, with 14 bases between them. The CDR3 sequence: CASSSAGSPYEQYF. Incomplete CDR3 DNA: TGTGCCAGCAGCTCGGCGGGGTCCCCCTACGAG.

CDR3 amino acids: CASSTGATEAFF. The DNA read from the CDR3 is TGTGCCAGTAGTACAGGGGCCACTGAA. The chain uses TRBV19 and TRBJ1-1; the D gene is possibly TRBD1 (6 bases). The read stops 3 residues short of the end of the CDR3; the missing end is completed from the germline J gene. The germline V and J ends were trimmed by 4 bases and 4 bases, with 7 bases remaining between them. This CDR3 has 12 amino acids. CDR1 is LNHDA, CDR2 SQIVND, per germline (reference sequence).

Worth noting for this clone: The read terminates 3 residues ahead of where the CDR3 ends, so the germline J gene completes it. The rearrangement links TRBV7-6 to TRBJ1-5; 8 bases agree with TRBD1. The CDR3 covers 15 residues. Trimming removed 6 bases from V and 6 bases from J; junction bases left unmatched: 10. CDR1 and CDR2 from the germline V gene are SGHVS and FNYEAQ. CDR3 bases read: TGTGCCAGCAGTCCTTGGACAGGGATGTCTCAGCCC. Protein: CASSPWTGMSQP. The full CDR3 protein reads CASSPWTGMSQPQHF.

Points on this clone: With the read ending 3 residues before the CDR3 end, the germline J gene is used to fill in that end. The chain couples TRBV6-2 or TRBV6-3 to TRBJ1-5, with 7 bases matching TRBD1. The junction had 9 bases not matched to a gene; V was cut back by 4 bases and J by 0 bases. This CDR3 comprises 17 residues. CDR1 and CDR2 from the germline V gene are MNHEY and SVGEGT. CDR3 region: CASSSIQGPYSNQPQHF. The part of the CDR3 DNA that was read is TGTGCCAGCAGTTCCATACAGGGGCCTTATAGCAATCAGCCC.

With respect to this clone: The read terminates 3 residues ahead of where the CDR3 ends, so the germline J gene completes it. The chain joins TRBV20-1 to TRBJ2-1, with D unclear. The CDR3 is made up of 10 amino acids. Trimming pared 5 bases from V and 9 bases from J, leaving 8 bases between. From germline, CDR1 is DFQATT and CDR2 SNEGSKA (reference sequence). CDR3 DNA, as far as it was read: TGCAGTGCTTCTACCATTGAG. Translated, it gives CSASTIE. The entire CDR3 reads CSASTIEQFF.

Comment on this clone: The CDR3 end is not reached by the read, which stops 3 residues before it; the germline J gene fills it in. This sequence joins TRBV18 and TRBJ2-7, with 7 bases fitting TRBD2. The CDR3 runs to 14 residues. Unmatched junction bases numbered 6, after V lost 3 bases and J lost 4 bases. Germline CDR1 and CDR2: KGHSH and LQKENI. The CDR3 DNA, read in part, is TGTGCCAGCTCACCGGGAGGGGTGGGTTACGAG. Its protein is CASSPGGVGYE. The CDR3, in full, reads CASSPGGVGYEQYF.

A word on this clone: The CDR3 extends 3 residues past the end of the read, so its final part is completed from the germline J gene. The chain uses TRBV7-8 and TRBJ1-4; 7 nucleotides agree with TRBD1. Germline trimming cut 1 base from V and 7 bases from J; bases unmatched to any gene: 3. Germline V gene lookup returns CDR1 SGHVS and CDR2 FQNEAQ. CDR3 length: 14 residues. CDR3 bases read: TGTGCCAGCAGCTTAGGACAGGGAGGTGAAAAA. This translates into CASSLGQGGEK. In full, the CDR3 reads CASSLGQGGEKLFF.

Regarding this clone: The read halts 3 residues ahead of the CDR3 end, with the missing end drawn from the germline J gene. The chain carries TRBV19 and TRBJ2-7, with a weak D call TRBD2 (6 bases). The ends were cut back, 2 bases at V and 1 base at J, with 9 bases in the middle. The V gene's germline CDR1 is LNHDA and CDR2 SQIVND (reference sequence). The CDR3 is made up of 14 amino acids. The CDR3 protein is CASSITSRSYEQYF. CDR3 DNA (partial): TGTGCCAGTAGTATAACTAGCCGATCCTACGAG.

The CDR3 is CSVRDRGLSGELFF. Partial CDR3 DNA: TGCAGCGTGAGGGACAGGGGGTTATCCGGGGAG. V is TRBV29-1 and J is TRBJ2-2; 11 nucleotides line up with TRBD1. The read ends 3 residues before the CDR3 terminus; that terminus is restored from the germline J gene. Germline V gives CDR1 SQVTM, CDR2 ANQGSEA. The CDR3 length is 14 residues. V lost 6 bases, J lost 6 bases, and 6 bases stayed unmatched.

As regards this clone: Read coverage stops 3 residues before the CDR3 terminus; the germline J gene supplies the remainder. This rearrangement joins TRBV10-3 to TRBJ2-7; TRBD1 matches 7 bases. Trimming cost V 7 bases and J 2 bases; bases outside gene matches: 5. This CDR3 contains 13 residues. Germline V gives CDR1 ENHRY, CDR2 SYGVKD. The CDR3 protein is CAITVTGTYEQYF. The DNA read from the CDR3 is TGTGCCATCACTGTGACAGGGACCTACGAG.

Worth noting for this clone: From the germline J gene comes the end of the CDR3, since the read stops 3 residues before it. This chain uses TRBV10-1 with TRBJ1-4, with D tentatively TRBD1 (5 bases). Trimming left V 11 bases short and J 6 bases short, with 22 bases between. Per germline, CDR1 WNHNN and CDR2 SYGVQD (reference sequence). This CDR3 is 15 amino acids long. The DNA read from the CDR3 is TGCGCCGGACCGCAAGGGGAGTCCATGGATGAAAAA. This encodes CAGPQGESMDEK. The CDR3 in its entirety is CAGPQGESMDEKLFF.